There are a few counts of the clone carrying this T cell receptor (beta chain). Its antigen is still unknown. Trimming removed 3 bases from V and 4 bases from J; junction bases left unmatched: 12. This CDR3 is built from 17 residues. Germline CDR1 and CDR2: MGHRA and YSYEKL. Preparation of the TCRbeta library involved a method that used unique molecular identifiers. TCRdb redid the calling of the PCR reads with MiXCR, one entry per CDR3 protein. Of around 76,000 distinct CDR3 sequences in the sample, 15% to 20% are singletons; the top ten hold about 54%. The entry originates in a study of T-cell reconstitution after alpha-beta-depleted transplantation in children. Points from the study as a whole: Several hundred rapidly expanded clones from non-depleted graft cells reportedly supplied alpha-beta T cells about two months post-transplant. The main origin of T-cell counts and diversity one year after transplant was newly produced T cells. After transplant, high TCRbeta diversity at day 60 in some patients arose from surviving recipient T cells and thymic progenitors.

V and J are TRBV4-1 and TRBJ2-1; 7 nucleotides match TRBD2. The sample was PBMCs, mostly from graft donor cells, taken 360 days after TCRalphabeta/CD19-depleted stem cell transplant. The clonotype originates from a male patient between 2 and 9 years old who had a stem cell transplant for acute lymphoblastic leukemia, so the T cells may come from the graft donor. Written as DNA, the CDR3 is TGCGCCAGCAGCCATTCCGCCGCTAGCGGACTGTACAATGAGCAGTTCTTC. Translation gives CASSHSAASGLYNEQFF.